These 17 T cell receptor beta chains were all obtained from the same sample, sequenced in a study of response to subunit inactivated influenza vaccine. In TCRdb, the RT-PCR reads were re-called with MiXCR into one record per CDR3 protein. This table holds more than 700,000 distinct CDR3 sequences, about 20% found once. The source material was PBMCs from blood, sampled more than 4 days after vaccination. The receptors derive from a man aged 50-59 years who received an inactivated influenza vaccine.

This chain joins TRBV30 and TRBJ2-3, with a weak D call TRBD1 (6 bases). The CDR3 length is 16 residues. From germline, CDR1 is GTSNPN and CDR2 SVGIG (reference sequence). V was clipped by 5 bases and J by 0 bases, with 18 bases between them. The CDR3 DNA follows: TGTGCCTGGGGCGGCGACAGGCCTACTAGCACAGATACGCAGTATTTT. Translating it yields CAWGGDRPTSTDTQYF.

The CDR3 bases are TGTGCCAGCAGCTTAGTGGAGGGGAGCGAGCAGTACTTC. It yields the protein CASSLVEGSEQYF. V usage is TRBV7-6 and J usage is TRBJ2-7, with D possibly being TRBD2 (6 bases). This CDR3 is 13 amino acids long. Germline V gives CDR1 SGHVS, CDR2 FNYEAQ. Trimming removed 1 base at V and 6 bases at J, with 10 bases between. The variable domain in full, with the rest retrieved from reference TRBV7-6 and TRBJ2-7, is GAGVSQSPRYKVTKRGQDVALRCDPISGHVSLYWYRQALGQGPEFLTYFNYEAQQDKSGLPNDRFSAERPEGSISTLTIQRTEQRDSAMYRCASSLVEGSEQYFGPGTRLTVT.

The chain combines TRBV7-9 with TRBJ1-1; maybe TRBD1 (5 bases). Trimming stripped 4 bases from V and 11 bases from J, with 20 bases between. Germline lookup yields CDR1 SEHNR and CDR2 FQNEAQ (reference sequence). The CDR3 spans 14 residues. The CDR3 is CASSSTGRESFAFF. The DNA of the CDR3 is TGTGCCAGCAGCTCGACGGGCAGGGAGAGTTTTGCTTTCTTT. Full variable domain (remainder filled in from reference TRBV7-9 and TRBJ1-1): DTGVSQNPRHKITKRGQNVTFRCDPISEHNRLYWYRQTLGQGPEFLTYFQNEAQLEKSRLLSDRFSAERPKGSFSTLEIQRTEQGDSAMYLCASSSTGRESFAFFGQGTRLTVV.

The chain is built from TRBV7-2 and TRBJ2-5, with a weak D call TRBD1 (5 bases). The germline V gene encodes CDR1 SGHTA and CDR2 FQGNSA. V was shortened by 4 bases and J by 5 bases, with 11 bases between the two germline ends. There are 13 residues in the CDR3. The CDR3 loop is CASSSRAAETQYF. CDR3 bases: TGTGCCAGCAGCTCCAGGGCGGCGGAGACCCAGTACTTC. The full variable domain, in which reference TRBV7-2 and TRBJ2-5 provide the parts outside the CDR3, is GAGVSQSPSNKVTEKGKDVELRCDPISGHTALYWYRQSLGQGLEFLIYFQGNSAPDKSGLPSDRFSAERTGGSVSTLTIQRTQQEDSAVYLCASSSRAAETQYFGPGTRLLVL.

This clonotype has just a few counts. The CDR3 nucleotides are TGCGCCAGCAGCTTGGCCGGGAGGGCCTACAATGAGCAGTTCTTC. Translation: CASSLAGRAYNEQFF. The chain has TRBV5-1 and TRBJ2-1; 8 positions match TRBD2. The germline gives CDR1 SGHRS, CDR2 YFSETQ. Unmatched junction bases numbered 1, after V lost 0 bases and J lost 2 bases. The CDR3 length is 15 residues.

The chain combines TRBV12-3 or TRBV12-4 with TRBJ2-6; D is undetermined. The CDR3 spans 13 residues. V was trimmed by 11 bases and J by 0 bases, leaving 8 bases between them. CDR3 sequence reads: CAGGASGANVLTF. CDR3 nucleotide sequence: TGTGCCGGCGGTGCCTCTGGGGCCAACGTCCTGACTTTC.

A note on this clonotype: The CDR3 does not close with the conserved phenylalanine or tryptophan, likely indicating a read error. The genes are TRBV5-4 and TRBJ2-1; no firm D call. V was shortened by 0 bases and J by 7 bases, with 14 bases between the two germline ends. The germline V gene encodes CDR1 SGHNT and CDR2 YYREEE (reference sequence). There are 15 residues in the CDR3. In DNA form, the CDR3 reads TGTGCCAGCAGCTTGGCGGGTGGACGGCGAAATGAGCAGTTCCTC. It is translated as CASSLAGGRRNEQFL.

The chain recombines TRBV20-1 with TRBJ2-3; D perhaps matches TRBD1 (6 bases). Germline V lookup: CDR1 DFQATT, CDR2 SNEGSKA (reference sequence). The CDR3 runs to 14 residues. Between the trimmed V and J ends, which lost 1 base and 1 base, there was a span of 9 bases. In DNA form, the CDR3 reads TGCAGTGCTAGAGGAGGGGGAGGCACAGATACGCAGTATTTT. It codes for CSARGGGGTDTQYF.

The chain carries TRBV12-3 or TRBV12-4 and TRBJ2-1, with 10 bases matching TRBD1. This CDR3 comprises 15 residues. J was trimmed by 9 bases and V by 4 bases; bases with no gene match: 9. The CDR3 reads CASSSRQGAGGEQFF. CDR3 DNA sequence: TGTGCCAGCAGTTCCCGACAGGGGGCGGGTGGTGAGCAGTTCTTC.

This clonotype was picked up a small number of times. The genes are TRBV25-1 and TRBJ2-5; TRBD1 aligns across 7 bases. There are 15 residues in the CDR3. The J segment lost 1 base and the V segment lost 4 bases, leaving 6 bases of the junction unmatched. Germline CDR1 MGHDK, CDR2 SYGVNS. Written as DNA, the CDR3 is TGTGCCAGCAGTGGCATCGGGACAGCCCAAGAGACCCAGTACTTC. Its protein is CASSGIGTAQETQYF.

The chain's CDR3 is CASSYGGRALSGANVLTF. CDR3 DNA sequence: TGTGCCAGCAGTTACGGTGGCAGGGCCCTTTCTGGGGCCAACGTCCTGACTTTC. The chain links TRBV6-5 to TRBJ2-6; tentatively, D is TRBD1 (5 bases). The CDR3 totals 18 residues. Germline CDR1 MNHEY, CDR2 SVGAGI. V was trimmed by 2 bases and J by 1 base, leaving 15 bases between them.

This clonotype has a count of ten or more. CDR3 sequence reads: CSARGTEDYEQYF. CDR3 in DNA: TGCAGTGCTAGAGGGACAGAAGACTACGAGCAGTACTTC. The chain joins TRBV20-1 to TRBJ2-7; possibly TRBD1 for D (6 bases). CDR1 is DFQATT, CDR2 SNEGSKA, per germline (reference sequence). V lost 1 base, J lost 3 bases, and 10 bases lay in between. This CDR3 contains 13 residues.

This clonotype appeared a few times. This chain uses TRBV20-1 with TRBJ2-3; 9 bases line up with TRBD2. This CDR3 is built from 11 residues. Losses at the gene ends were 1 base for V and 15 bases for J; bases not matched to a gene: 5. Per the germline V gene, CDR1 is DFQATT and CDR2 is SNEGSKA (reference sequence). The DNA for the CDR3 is TGCAGTGCTAGAGTGGGGACTAGCAATTATTTT. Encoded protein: CSARVGTSNYF.

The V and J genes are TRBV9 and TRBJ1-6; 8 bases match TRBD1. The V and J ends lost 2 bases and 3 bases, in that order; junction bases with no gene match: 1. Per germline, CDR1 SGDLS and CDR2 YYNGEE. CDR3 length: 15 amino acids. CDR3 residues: CASSVGQGYNSPLHF. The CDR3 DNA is TGTGCCAGCAGCGTTGGACAGGGCTATAATTCACCCCTCCACTTT.

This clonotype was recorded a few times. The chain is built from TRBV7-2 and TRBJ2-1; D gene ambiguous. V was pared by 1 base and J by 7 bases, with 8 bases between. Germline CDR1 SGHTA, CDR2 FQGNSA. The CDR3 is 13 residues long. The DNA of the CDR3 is TGTGCCAGCAGCTTAGGCTACATTAATGAGCAGTTCTTC. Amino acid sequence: CASSLGYINEQFF.

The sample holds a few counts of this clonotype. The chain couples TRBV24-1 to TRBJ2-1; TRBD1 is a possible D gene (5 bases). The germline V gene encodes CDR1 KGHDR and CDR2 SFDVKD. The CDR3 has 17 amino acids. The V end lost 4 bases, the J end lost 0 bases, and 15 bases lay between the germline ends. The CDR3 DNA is TGTGCCACCAGTGAGGGGCCTCGTAAGAGCTCCTACAATGAGCAGTTCTTC. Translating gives CATSEGPRKSSYNEQFF.

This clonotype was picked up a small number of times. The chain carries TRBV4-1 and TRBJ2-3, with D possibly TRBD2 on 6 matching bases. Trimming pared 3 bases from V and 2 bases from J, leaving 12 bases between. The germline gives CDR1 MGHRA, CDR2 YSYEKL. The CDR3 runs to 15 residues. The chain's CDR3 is CASSHGGTDTDTQYF. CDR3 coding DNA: TGCGCCAGCAGCCACGGCGGGACGGACACAGATACGCAGTATTTT.